These T cell receptor beta chains were read from a single sample in a study of blood T cell repertoires in COVID-19. Assay: immunoSEQ multiplex PCR; the TCRdb copy retains only in-frame clones and omits some. The sample has a few hundred thousand clones, approximately 85% seen once. Sequencing used peripheral blood. The receptors shown here come from a human donor with COVID-19, enrolled during active disease. The donor label of this sample is uncertain. CDR3s include the opening cysteine and the closing phenylalanine or tryptophan. The D gene is left open where the match is weak. Rows may omit the clone size; those that give it use once, few, many or a size class.

V: TRBV2
length: 16
size: few
J: TRBJ1-1
D: TRBD1
CDR3: CASSEARTGGSTEAFF
DNA: TGTGCCAGCAGTGAAGCTAGGACAGGGGGGTCCACTGAAGCTTTCTTT

V: TRBV5-6
length: 12
size: many
J: TRBJ2-7
D: -
CDR3: CASSLNSYEQYF
DNA: TGTGCCAGCAGCTTGAATAGCTACGAGCAGTACTTC

V: TRBV12-3/TRBV12-4
length: 13
size: -
J: TRBJ1-5
D: -
CDR3: CASSSGVRQPQHF
DNA: TGTGCCAGCAGTTCCGGGGTGCGTCAGCCCCAGCATTTT

V: TRBV5-1
length: 13
size: -
J: TRBJ2-7
D: TRBD1
CDR3: CASSLGDRGQQYF
DNA: TGCGCCAGCAGCTTGGGGGACAGGGGGCAGCAGTACTTC

V: TRBV9
length: 15
size: -
J: TRBJ2-1
D: -
CDR3: CASSPPGAPYNEQFF
DNA: TGTGCCAGCAGCCCTCCGGGAGCCCCATACAATGAGCAGTTCTTC

V: TRBV6-5
length: 14
size: -
J: TRBJ1-3
D: -
CDR3: CASTGGRGGNTIYF
DNA: TGTGCCAGCACCGGAGGACGAGGGGGAAACACCATATATTTT

V: TRBV4-1
length: 15
size: -
J: TRBJ1-2
D: TRBD1
CDR3: CASSPPRRDRGGYTF
DNA: TGCGCCAGCAGCCCCCCACGACGGGACAGGGGTGGCTACACCTTC

V: TRBV5-6
length: 15
size: -
J: TRBJ2-7
D: -
CDR3: CASSLEGYPDYEQYF
DNA: TGTGCCAGCAGCTTGGAGGGGTACCCTGACTACGAGCAGTACTTC

V: TRBV5-1
length: 15
size: once
J: TRBJ2-1
D: TRBD2
CDR3: CASSLGTRDYNEQFF
DNA: TGCGCCAGCAGCTTGGGGACTAGAGACTACAATGAGCAGTTCTTC

V: TRBV9
length: 15
size: -
J: TRBJ2-5
D: TRBD1
CDR3: CASSPRTGPQETQYF
DNA: TGTGCCAGCAGCCCCCGGACAGGGCCTCAAGAGACCCAGTACTTC

V: TRBV5-1
length: 13
size: once
J: TRBJ2-5
D: -
CDR3: CASSWNREETQYF
DNA: TGCGCCAGCAGCTGGAACAGGGAAGAGACCCAGTACTTC

V: TRBV3-1/TRBV3-2
length: 15
size: -
J: TRBJ1-5
D: -
CDR3: CASSQEASGFQPQHF
DNA: TGTGCCAGCAGCCAAGAGGCGTCAGGTTTTCAGCCCCAGCATTTT

V: TRBV6-5
length: 14
size: -
J: TRBJ2-7
D: -
CDR3: CASRENTNSYEQYF
DNA: TGTGCCAGCAGGGAGAACACAAACTCCTACGAGCAGTACTTC

V: TRBV28
length: 13
size: -
J: TRBJ1-4
D: -
CDR3: CASSFRTNEKLFF
DNA: TGTGCCAGCAGTTTCAGAACTAATGAAAAACTGTTTTTT

V: TRBV28
length: 16
size: -
J: TRBJ2-3
D: -
CDR3: CASSWRTVKRADTQYF
DNA: TGTGCCAGCAGTTGGAGGACGGTCAAGAGGGCAGATACGCAGTATTTT

V: TRBV19
length: 15
size: -
J: TRBJ2-1
D: -
CDR3: CASSSSGATYNEQFF
DNA: TGTGCCAGTAGTTCGTCGGGAGCCACCTACAATGAGCAGTTCTTC

V: TRBV7-6
length: 17
size: once
J: TRBJ1-6
D: -
CDR3: CASSPSTASVGDSPLHF
DNA: TGTGCCAGCAGCCCTAGCACAGCCTCCGTCGGGGATTCACCCCTCCACTTT

V: TRBV7-3
length: 15
size: -
J: TRBJ2-1
D: -
CDR3: CASSLAGLAMGEQFF
DNA: TGTGCCAGCAGCTTAGCGGGGCTAGCAATGGGTGAGCAGTTCTTC

V: TRBV27
length: 18
size: -
J: TRBJ1-1
D: -
CDR3: CASSLFPRWAELNTEAFF
DNA: TGTGCCAGCAGTTTATTCCCCCGGTGGGCAGAGCTGAACACTGAAGCTTTCTTT

V: TRBV29-1
length: 14
size: -
J: TRBJ2-7
D: -
CDR3: CSVIGSGRFYEQYF
DNA: TGCAGCGTTATAGGTAGCGGAAGATTCTACGAGCAGTACTTC

V: TRBV7-3
length: 21
size: -
J: TRBJ2-2
D: -
CDR3: CASSVNSKGRQAATNTGELFF
DNA: TGTGCCAGCAGCGTAAACAGCAAGGGGCGTCAGGCGGCCACGAACACCGGGGAGCTGTTTTTT

V: TRBV27
length: 19
size: -
J: TRBJ2-1
D: -
CDR3: CASSFFPRRQPPLEHEQFF
DNA: TGTGCCAGCAGTTTCTTCCCCCGACGACAGCCCCCATTGGAACACGAGCAGTTCTTC

V: TRBV7-2
length: 14
size: -
J: TRBJ2-5
D: -
CDR3: CASSLERDLKTQYF
DNA: TGTGCCAGCAGCTTAGAACGGGACTTGAAGACCCAGTACTTC

V: TRBV2
length: 15
size: few
J: TRBJ1-5
D: -
CDR3: CASRPNRADNQPQHF
DNA: TGTGCCAGCAGGCCGAACAGGGCGGACAATCAGCCCCAGCATTTT

V: TRBV4-1
length: 14
size: -
J: TRBJ2-1
D: -
CDR3: CASSQVIRPNEQFF
DNA: TGCGCCAGCAGCCAAGTTATTCGTCCCAATGAGCAGTTCTTC

V: TRBV6-5
length: 13
size: -
J: TRBJ2-7
D: TRBD2
CDR3: CASSTSGRYEQYF
DNA: TGTGCCAGCAGTACTAGCGGGCGCTACGAGCAGTACTTC

V: TRBV25-1
length: 12
size: -
J: TRBJ2-7
D: -
CDR3: CASSTGAYEQYF
DNA: TGTGCCAGCAGTACAGGCGCCTACGAGCAGTACTTC

V: TRBV5-4
length: 16
size: once
J: TRBJ2-5
D: TRBD2
CDR3: CASSLVALAGKETQYF
DNA: TGTGCCAGCAGCTTGGTCGCCCTAGCGGGAAAAGAGACCCAGTACTTC

V: TRBV29-1
length: 11
size: -
J: TRBJ1-2
D: -
CDR3: CSVEVSYGYTF
DNA: TGCAGCGTTGAGGTCAGCTATGGCTACACCTTC

V: TRBV10-1
length: 13
size: -
J: TRBJ1-2
D: -
CDR3: CASSESGSHGYTF
DNA: TGCGCCAGCAGTGAGTCGGGCAGCCATGGCTACACCTTC

V: TRBV6-2/TRBV6-3
length: 18
size: -
J: TRBJ2-3
D: TRBD2
CDR3: CASSQWTSGSLSTDTQYF
DNA: TGTGCCAGCAGCCAGTGGACTAGCGGGAGCTTGAGCACAGATACGCAGTATTTT

V: TRBV27
length: 16
size: few
J: TRBJ1-6
D: -
CDR3: CASSLSPGSSNSPLHF
DNA: TGTGCCAGCAGTTTATCCCCGGGATCTTCTAATTCACCCCTCCACTTT

V: TRBV7-6
length: 12
size: -
J: TRBJ2-7
D: -
CDR3: CASSFGSYEQYF
DNA: TGTGCCAGCAGCTTTGGCAGCTACGAGCAGTACTTC

V: TRBV19
length: 15
size: -
J: TRBJ2-2
D: -
CDR3: CASTLRSSATGELFF
DNA: TGTGCCAGTACATTGCGGTCTAGCGCCACCGGGGAGCTGTTTTTT

V: TRBV11-2
length: 15
size: -
J: TRBJ2-5
D: TRBD1
CDR3: CASSLDGTVQETQYF
DNA: TGTGCCAGCAGCTTAGATGGGACAGTACAAGAGACCCAGTACTTC

V: TRBV30
length: 13
size: -
J: TRBJ1-2
D: -
CDR3: CAWARGVNYGYTF
DNA: TGTGCCTGGGCCCGGGGGGTAAACTATGGCTACACCTTC